This T cell receptor beta chain was profiled in a study of CD8+ T cells in alopecia areata. In the study overall: For treated patients, severity scores reflected the percentage of scalp area affected. Study-level points and caveats: Sharing of TCR sequences between patients (possibly for HLA-related reasons) was less clear than in mice. Association of baseline CD8+ expansion with response is uncertain owing to one nonresponder.

This clone was detected once. The antigen is not known. Germline and junction disagree at one end, which may indicate a read error. Sequencing relied on a cDNA template that was reverse transcribed from extracted RNA. Here immunoSEQ multiplex PCR was the method, and the copy in TCRdb shows in-frame clones only, minus some. In the table there are some 170,000 clones, roughly 50% of which are singletons. Stated treatment: oral pan-JAK inhibitor, 5-10 mg twice daily. Both peripheral blood and punch biopsies of lesional scalp skin were obtained from patients who had alopecia areata. CDR1 and CDR2 (germline): SGHRS, YFSETQ. The CDR3 totals 12 residues.

The chain has TRBV5-1 and TRBJ1-2; TRBD1 aligns across 8 bases. The origin of this receptor is a human donor with alopecia areata. Source: CD4+ T cells sorted from blood, taken at approximately week 61, from a patient treated with tofacitinib. This CDR3 is CASSLSPGQGHF. As DNA, the CDR3 is TGCGCCAGCAGCTTATCCCCTGGACAGGGACACTTC.